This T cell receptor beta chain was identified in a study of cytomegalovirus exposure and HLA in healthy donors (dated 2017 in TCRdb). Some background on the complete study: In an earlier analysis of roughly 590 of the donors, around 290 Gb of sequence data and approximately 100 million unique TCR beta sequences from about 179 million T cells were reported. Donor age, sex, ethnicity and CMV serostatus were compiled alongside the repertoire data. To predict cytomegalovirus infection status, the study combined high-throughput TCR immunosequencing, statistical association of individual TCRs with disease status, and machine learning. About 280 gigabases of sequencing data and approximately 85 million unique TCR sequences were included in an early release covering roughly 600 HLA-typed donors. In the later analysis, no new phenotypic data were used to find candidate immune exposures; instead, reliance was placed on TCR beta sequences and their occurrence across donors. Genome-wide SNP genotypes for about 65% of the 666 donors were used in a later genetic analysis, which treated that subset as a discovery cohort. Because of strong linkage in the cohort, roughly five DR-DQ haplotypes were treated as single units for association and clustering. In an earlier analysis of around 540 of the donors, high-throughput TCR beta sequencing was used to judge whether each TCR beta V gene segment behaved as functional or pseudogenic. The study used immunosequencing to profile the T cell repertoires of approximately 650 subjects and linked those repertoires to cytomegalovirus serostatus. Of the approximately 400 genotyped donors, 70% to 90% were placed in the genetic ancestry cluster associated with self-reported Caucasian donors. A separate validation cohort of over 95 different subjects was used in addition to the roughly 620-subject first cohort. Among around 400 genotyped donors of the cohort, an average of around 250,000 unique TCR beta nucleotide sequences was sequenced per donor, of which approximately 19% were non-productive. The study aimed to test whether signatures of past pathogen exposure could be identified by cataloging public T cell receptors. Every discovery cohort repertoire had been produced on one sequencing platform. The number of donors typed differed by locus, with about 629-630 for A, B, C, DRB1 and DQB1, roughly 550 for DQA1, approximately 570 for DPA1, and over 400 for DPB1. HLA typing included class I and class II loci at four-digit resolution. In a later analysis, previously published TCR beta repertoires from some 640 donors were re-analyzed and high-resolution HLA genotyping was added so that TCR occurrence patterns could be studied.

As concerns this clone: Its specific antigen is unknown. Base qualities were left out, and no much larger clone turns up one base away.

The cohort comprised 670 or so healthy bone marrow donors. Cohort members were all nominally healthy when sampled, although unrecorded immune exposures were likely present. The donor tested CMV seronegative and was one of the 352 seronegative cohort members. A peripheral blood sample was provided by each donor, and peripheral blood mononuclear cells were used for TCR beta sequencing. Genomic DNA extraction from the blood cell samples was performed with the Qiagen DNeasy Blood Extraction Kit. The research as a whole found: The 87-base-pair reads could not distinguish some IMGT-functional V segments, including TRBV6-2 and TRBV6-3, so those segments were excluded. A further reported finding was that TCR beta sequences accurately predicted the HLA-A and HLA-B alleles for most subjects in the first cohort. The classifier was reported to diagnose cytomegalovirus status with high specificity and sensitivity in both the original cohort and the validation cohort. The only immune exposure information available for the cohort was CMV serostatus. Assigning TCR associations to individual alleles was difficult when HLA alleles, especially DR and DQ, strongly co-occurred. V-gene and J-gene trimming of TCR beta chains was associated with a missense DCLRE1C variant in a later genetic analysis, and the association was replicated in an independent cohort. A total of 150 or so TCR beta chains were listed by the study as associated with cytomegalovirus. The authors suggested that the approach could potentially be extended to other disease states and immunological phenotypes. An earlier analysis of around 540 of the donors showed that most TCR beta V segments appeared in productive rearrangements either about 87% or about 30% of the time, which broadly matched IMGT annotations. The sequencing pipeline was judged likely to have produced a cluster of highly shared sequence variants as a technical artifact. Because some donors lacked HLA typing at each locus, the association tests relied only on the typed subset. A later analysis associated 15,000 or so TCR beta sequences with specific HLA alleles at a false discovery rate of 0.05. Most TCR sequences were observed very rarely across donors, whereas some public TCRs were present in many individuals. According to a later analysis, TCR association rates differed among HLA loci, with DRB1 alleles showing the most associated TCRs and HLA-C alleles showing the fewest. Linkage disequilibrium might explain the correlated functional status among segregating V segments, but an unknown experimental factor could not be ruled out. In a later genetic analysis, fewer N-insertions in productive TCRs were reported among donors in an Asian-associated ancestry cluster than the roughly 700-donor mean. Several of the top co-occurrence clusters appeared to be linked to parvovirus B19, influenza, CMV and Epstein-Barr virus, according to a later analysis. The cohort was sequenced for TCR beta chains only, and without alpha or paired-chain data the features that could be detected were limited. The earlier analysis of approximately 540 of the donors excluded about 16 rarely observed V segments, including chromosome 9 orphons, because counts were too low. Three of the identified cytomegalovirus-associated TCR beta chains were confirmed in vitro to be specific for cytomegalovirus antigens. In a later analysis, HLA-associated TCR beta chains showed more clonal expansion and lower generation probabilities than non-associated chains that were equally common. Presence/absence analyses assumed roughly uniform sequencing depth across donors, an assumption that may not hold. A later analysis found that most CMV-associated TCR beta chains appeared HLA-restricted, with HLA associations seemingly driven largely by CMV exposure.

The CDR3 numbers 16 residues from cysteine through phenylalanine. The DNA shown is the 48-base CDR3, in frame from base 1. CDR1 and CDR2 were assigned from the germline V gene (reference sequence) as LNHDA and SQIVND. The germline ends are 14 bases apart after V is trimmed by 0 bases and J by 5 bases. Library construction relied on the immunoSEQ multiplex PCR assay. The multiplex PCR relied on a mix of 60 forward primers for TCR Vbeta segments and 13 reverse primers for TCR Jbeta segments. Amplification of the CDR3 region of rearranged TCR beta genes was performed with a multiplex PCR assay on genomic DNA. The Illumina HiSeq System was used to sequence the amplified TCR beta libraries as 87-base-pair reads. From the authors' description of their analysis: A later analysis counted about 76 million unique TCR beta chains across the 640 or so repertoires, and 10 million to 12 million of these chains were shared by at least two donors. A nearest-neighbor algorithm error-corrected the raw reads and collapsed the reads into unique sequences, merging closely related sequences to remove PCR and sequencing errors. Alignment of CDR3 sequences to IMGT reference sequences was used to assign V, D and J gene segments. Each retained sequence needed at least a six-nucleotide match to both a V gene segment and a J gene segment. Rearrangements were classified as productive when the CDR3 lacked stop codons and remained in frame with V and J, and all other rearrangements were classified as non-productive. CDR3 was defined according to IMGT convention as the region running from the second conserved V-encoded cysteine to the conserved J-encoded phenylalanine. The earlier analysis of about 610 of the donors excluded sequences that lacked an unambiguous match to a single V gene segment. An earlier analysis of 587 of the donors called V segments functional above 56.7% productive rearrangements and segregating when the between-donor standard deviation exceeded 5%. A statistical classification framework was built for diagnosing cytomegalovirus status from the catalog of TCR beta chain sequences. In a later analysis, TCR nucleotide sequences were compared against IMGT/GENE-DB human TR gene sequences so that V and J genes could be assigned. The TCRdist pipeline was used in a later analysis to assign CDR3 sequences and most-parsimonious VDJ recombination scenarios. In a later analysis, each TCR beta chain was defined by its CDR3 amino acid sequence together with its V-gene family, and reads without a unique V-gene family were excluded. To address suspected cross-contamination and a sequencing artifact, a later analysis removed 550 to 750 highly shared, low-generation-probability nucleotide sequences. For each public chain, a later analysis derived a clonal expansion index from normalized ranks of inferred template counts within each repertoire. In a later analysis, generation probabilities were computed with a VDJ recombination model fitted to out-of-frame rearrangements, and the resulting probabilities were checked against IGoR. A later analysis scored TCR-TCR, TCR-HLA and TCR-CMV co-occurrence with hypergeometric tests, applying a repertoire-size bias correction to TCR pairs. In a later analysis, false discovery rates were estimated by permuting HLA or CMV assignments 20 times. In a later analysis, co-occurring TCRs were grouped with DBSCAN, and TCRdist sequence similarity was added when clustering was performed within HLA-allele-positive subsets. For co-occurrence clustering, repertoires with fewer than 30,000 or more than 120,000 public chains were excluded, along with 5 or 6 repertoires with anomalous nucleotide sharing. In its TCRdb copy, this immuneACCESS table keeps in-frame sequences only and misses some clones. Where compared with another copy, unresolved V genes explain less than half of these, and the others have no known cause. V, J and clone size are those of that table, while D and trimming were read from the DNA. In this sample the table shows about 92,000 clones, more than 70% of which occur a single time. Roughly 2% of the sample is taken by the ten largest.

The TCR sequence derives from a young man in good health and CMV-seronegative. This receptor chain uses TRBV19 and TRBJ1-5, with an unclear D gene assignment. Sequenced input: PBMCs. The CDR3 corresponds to CASSIEGYNAYQPQHF. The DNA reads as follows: TGTGCCAGTAGTATAGAGGGCTACAATGCCTATCAGCCCCAGCATTTT. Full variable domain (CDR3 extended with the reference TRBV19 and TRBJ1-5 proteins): DGGITQSPKYLFRKEGQNVTLSCEQNLNHDAMYWYRQDPGQGLRLIYYSQIVNDFQKGDIAEGYSVSREKKESFPLTVTSAQKNPTAFYLCASSIEGYNAYQPQHFGDGTRLSIL.